Listed here is a single T cell receptor beta chain. This sample stems from a study of blood T cell repertoires in COVID-19. At the level of the study: T cells, B-cell-depleted T cells, or PBMCs provided the cDNA or gDNA that served as material.

Germline assignment: CDR1 MNHEY and CDR2 SMNVEV (reference sequence). V was pared by 1 base and J by 8 bases, with 10 bases of the junction left unmatched. CDR3 length: 16 residues. Original data processing: From reference gene primer amplification, estimates of nucleated cell counts were derived. Method: immunoSEQ multiplex PCR; TCRdb's copy keeps in-frame clones and lacks some. Clonal size and the V and J genes are those of that table, whereas D and trimming came from the DNA. Among about 270,000 clones listed, 85% to 90% were seen once. What was sequenced was PBMCs or T cells enriched from blood (not recorded which). The receptor's source is a woman in her 30s with acute COVID-19. The rearrangement links TRBV27 to TRBJ2-1, with 8 bases that match TRBD2. This chain's CDR3 is CASSLFTGGPSHEQFF. The CDR3 coding sequence is TGTGCCAGCAGTTTATTTACGGGAGGGCCGTCCCATGAGCAGTTCTTC.